This TCR beta chain is drawn from a study of early T cells in non-severe SARS-CoV-2 infection (dated by TCRdb to about 2021). For the wider study: Because TCR sequencing was done on bulk RNA from unsorted whole blood, the alpha and beta chains could not be paired. General findings and caveats noted by the study authors: VDJdb matching was skewed toward anti-spike CD8 responses and likely underestimated virus-specific expansions, missing private and CD4 specificities.

Set within a cohort of healthcare workers in London, UK, this nested case-control study involved weekly PCR testing of nasopharyngeal swabs along with blood sampling. Between 23 and 31 March 2020, the week of the UK lockdown, healthcare workers were enrolled and then followed up weekly for as long as 16 weeks. This clonotype was recorded many times. Its antigen remains undetermined. Nothing much larger sits one base from this clone, and base qualities are not available. Library creation used 5' RACE. Sequencer: NextSeq 500. The TCR library protocol attached unique molecular identifiers to individual cDNA molecules to correct for sequencing error and PCR bias. Sequencing covered both TCR alpha and beta chains, and within each sample the abundances of alpha and beta sequences were tightly co-correlated. As for how the authors treated the data: Decombinator V4 was used to annotate the V gene, J gene and CDR3 of the TCR sequences. TCRs were defined as expanded if a significant change between any two time points was detected under a Poisson model with p below 0.0001. TCR abundances were normalised to the total number of TCRs sequenced per sample and were expressed as counts per million. VDJdb, accessed 1 November 2021, was searched for CMV, EBV and SARS-CoV-2 annotated TCRs, excluding TCRs annotated for multiple antigens. The public reads were reprocessed in TCRdb via fastp at Q25 and MiXCR, keeping in-frame beta chains. CDR3 protein duplicates are merged, each entry listing the most common genes and DNA. The V and J calls shown here were made by TCRdb, not taken from the authors' results. This sample lists 50,000 to 70,000 distinct CDR3 sequences; under 15% were detected once. The ten most abundant clones make up around 4.6% of the sample.

The TCR comes from an adult who was a healthcare worker with PCR-confirmed SARS-CoV-2 infection or an uninfected control (not recorded which). Material for sequencing was whole blood.

The DNA sequence is given as TGTGCCAGCCAGACTAGCGGGTACAATGAGCAGTTCTTC. This codes for CASQTSGYNEQFF. The rearrangement joined TRBV13 to TRBJ2-1; 10 bases in the junction line up with TRBD2. Clipping removes 8 bases from V and 4 bases from J, with 2 as the unmatched junction base count. Sequences PRHDT (CDR1) and FYEKMQ (CDR2) are obtained from the germline V gene (reference sequence). The CDR3 numbers 13 residues from cysteine through phenylalanine. Solely the CDR3 DNA is kept, with 39 bases framed from the first base.